In its sample, the clone carrying this T cell receptor (beta chain) was seen many times. The antigen remains unidentified. TCR beta VDJ and CDR3 were profiled, and genomic DNA was the template. In TCRdb, the reads were re-called with MiXCR into one record per CDR3 protein. The sample includes around 180,000 distinct CDR3 sequences, about 60% seen only once; the top ten take 45%. CDR3 length: 13 amino acids. Per the germline V gene, CDR1 is DFQATT and CDR2 is SNEGSKA (reference sequence). Deletions cut 7 bases from V and 5 bases from J, with 15 bases between. The data were obtained in a study of CD8+CD57+ T cells in acquired aplastic anemia. General study findings and limits: Patients shared approximately 30 CD8+ CDR3 sequences with controls.

The sequence was collected from a human donor in good health. The chain links TRBV20-1 to TRBJ2-1, with D maybe TRBD2 (6 bases). Sequenced input: sorted CD4+, CD8+, or CD8+CD57+ T cells (not recorded which) from PBMCs. In DNA, the CDR3 is TGCAGTGTAGGGAGCGGGTCTCACAATGAGCAGTTCTTC. This sequence encodes CSVGSGSHNEQFF.